This TCR beta chain was obtained from a study of shared clonotypes between healthy human individuals. Clones were read by immunoSEQ multiplex PCR, and TCRdb kept only the in-frame ones, dropping some. The sample contains some 2,100,000 clones, approximately 94% of which appear only once. This clone occurred once. The J segment lost 4 bases and the V segment lost 0 bases, leaving 5 bases of the junction unmatched. The CDR3 covers 15 residues. Germline CDR1 reads SGHNT; CDR2 reads YYREEE (reference sequence). This clonotype was obtained from a man aged 18 to 35 in good health. The sequencing sample was made of naive CD4+ T cells sorted from blood. Subset reported: CD45RA+ positively selected. The V and J genes are TRBV5-4 and TRBJ2-7; 9 nucleotides line up with TRBD2. CDR3 residues: CASSLASSGVYEQYF. CDR3 sequence (DNA): TGTGCCAGCAGCTTGGCGTCTAGCGGGGTATACGAGCAGTACTTC.